Sequencing of this T cell receptor (beta chain) was carried out in a study of Graves' ophthalmopathy and Graves' hyperthyroidism. RNA transcripts served as template for amplifying TCR beta CDR3 sequences. An opening RT-PCR round employed HTBI primers and preceded a second-round multiplex PCR. A single record per CDR3 protein comes from TCRdb applying MiXCR to the multiplex PCR reads. The sample has approximately 540,000 distinct CDR3 sequences; 35% to 40% are singletons. Notes on the study in general: Among expanded thyroid clonotypes above 0.001 frequency, most also occurred in blood. The model predicted progression of ophthalmopathy with a sensitivity of 70% to 71%, and its specificity was 72% to 80%. Ophthalmopathy cases were distinguished from stable hyperthyroidism by a 13-signature model, reaching approximately 87% sensitivity and 70% to 84% specificity.

Remarks on this clonotype: Antigen unknown.

CDR3 length: 16 residues. Germline V gene data show CDR1 as SEHNR and CDR2 as FQNEAQ (reference sequence). V dropped 3 bases and J dropped 4; count of bases not matched to a gene: 7. This chain joins TRBV7-9 and TRBJ1-2; 11 bases agree with TRBD1. This clonotype was sampled from an adult man with Graves' hyperthyroidism. Material: peripheral blood or thyroid tissue (not recorded which). This CDR3 reads CASSFRDRGVPYGYTF. The CDR3, as DNA: TGTGCCAGCAGCTTCCGGGACAGGGGGGTGCCCTATGGCTACACCTTC.